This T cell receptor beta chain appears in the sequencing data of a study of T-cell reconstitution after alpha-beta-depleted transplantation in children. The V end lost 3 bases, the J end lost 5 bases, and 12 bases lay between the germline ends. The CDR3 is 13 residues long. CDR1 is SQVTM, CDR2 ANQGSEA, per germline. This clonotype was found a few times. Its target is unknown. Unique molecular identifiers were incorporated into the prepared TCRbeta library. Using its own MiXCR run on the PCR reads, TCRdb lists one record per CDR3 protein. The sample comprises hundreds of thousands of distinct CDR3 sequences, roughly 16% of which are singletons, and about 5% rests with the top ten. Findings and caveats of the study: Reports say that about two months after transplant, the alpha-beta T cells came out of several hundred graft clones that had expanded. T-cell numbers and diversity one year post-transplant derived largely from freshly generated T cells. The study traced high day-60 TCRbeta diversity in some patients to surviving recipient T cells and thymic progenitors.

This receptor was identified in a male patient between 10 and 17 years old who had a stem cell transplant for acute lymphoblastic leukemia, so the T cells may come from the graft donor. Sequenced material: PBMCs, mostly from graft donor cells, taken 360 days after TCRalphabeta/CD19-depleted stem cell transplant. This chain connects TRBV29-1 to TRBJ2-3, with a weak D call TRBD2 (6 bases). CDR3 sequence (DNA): TGCAGCGTTGATGGGGAGGCCCAAGATACGCAGTATTTT. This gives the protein CSVDGEAQDTQYF.